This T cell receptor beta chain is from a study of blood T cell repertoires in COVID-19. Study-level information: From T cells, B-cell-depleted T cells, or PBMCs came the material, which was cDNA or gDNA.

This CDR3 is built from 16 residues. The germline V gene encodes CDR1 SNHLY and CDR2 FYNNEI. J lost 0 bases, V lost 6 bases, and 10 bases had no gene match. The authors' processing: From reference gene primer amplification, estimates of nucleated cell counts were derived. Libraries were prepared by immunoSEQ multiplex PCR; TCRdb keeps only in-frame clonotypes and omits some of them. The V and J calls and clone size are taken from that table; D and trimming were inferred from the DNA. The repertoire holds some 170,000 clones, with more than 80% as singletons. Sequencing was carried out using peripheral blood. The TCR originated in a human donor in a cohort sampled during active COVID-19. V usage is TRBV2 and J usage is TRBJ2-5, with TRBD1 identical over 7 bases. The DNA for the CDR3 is TGTGCCAGCAGGTCGATCGCAGGGGGAAACCAAGAGACCCAGTACTTC. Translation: CASRSIAGGNQETQYF.